This T cell receptor (beta chain) was identified during a study of Ad26.COV2.S vaccination and SARS-CoV-2 variants. Study information: Intramuscularly, Ad26.COV2.S was given either once or twice, 56 days apart. General study results and limits: Assessments of TCR breadth and depth may have underestimated the total T cell responses. Vaccine and placebo recipients had comparable breadth of non-spike TCRs.

For this clone: Its target is unknown.

Assay used: immunoSEQ multiplex PCR; TCRdb lists only in-frame clones, some missing. Of around 240,000 clones listed, around 89% are singletons. Treatment meaning: 15 to 20 received Ad26.COV2.S at low or high dose, single or two shots; about five received placebo; per-sample allocation not given. Each sample was drawn 63 days after the first injection (of vaccine or placebo). An Ad26 vector expressing Wuhan-strain SARS-CoV-2 spike served as the vaccine. The CDR3 contains 16 residues. V lost 5 bases to trimming and J lost 8 bases, with 21 bases between them. Germline CDR1 PRHDT, CDR2 FYEKMQ (reference sequence).

Sequenced here: peripheral blood, sampled in a trial of Ad26.COV2.S vaccine versus placebo. The clonotype was recovered from a person between 18 and 65 years old who received the Ad26.COV2.S COVID-19 vaccine or a placebo. J is TRBJ2-2 and V is TRBV13; tentatively, D is TRBD1 or TRBD2 (5 bases each). Here the CDR3 DNA reads TGTGCCAGCAGCCATACCGGGGACCCCGTATCAGGGGAGCTGTTTTTT. Translating it yields CASSHTGDPVSGELFF. Based on the CDR3 plus reference TRBV13 and TRBJ2-2, the full variable domain is AAGVIQSPRHLIKEKRETATLKCYPIPRHDTVYWYQQGPGQDPQFLISFYEKMQSDKGSIPDRFSAQQFSDYHSELNMSSLELGDSALYFCASSHTGDPVSGELFFGEGSRLTVL.